Listed below are T cell receptor beta chains from one sample, sequenced in a study of cytomegalovirus exposure and HLA in healthy donors. Sequencing was performed with immunoSEQ multiplex PCR; in TCRdb, only in-frame clones are kept and a portion is missing. The sample consists of about 120,000 clones, 63% of them appearing once. Sequencing input: PBMCs. The origin of the receptors is a man aged 40-55 years in good health and CMV-seropositive. The CDR3 runs from the conserved cysteine through the conserved F or W. The D gene is left open where the match is weak. Only some rows state a clone size, as once, few, many or a class for expanded clones.

D gene: NA
V gene: TRBV7-7
clone size: NA
J gene: TRBJ2-5
CDR3 DNA: TGTGCTAGCAGCTTAGGAGGGCAAGAGACCCAGTACTTC
CDR3 protein: CASSLGGQETQYF

D gene: TRBD2
V gene: TRBV19
clone size: once
J gene: TRBJ2-7
CDR3 DNA: TGTGCCAGTAGGGTGGGAGCGGCCAGCGGGAGCGAAGAGCAGTACTTC
CDR3 protein: CASRVGAASGSEEQYF

D gene: TRBD2
V gene: TRBV7-2
clone size: few
J gene: TRBJ2-1
CDR3 DNA: TGTGCCAGCAGCTCGACTAGCGGGAGGGACCTAAGCTCCTACAATGAGCAGTTCTTC
CDR3 protein: CASSSTSGRDLSSYNEQFF

D gene: NA
V gene: TRBV10-3
clone size: few
J gene: TRBJ2-1
CDR3 DNA: TGTGCCATCAGCGGTACAGCGAAGGGGGATGAGCAGTTCTTC
CDR3 protein: CAISGTAKGDEQFF

D gene: NA
V gene: TRBV14
clone size: NA
J gene: TRBJ2-3
CDR3 DNA: TGTGCCAGCAGCCAAGATGGAGGGTCGGCTACAGATACGCAGTATTTT
CDR3 protein: CASSQDGGSATDTQYF

D gene: NA
V gene: TRBV7-3
clone size: few
J gene: TRBJ2-7
CDR3 DNA: TGTGCCAGCAGCCCCGAGACAGAAGCAACCTACGAGCAGTACTTC
CDR3 protein: CASSPETEATYEQYF

D gene: TRBD2
V gene: TRBV18
clone size: few
J gene: TRBJ2-3
CDR3 DNA: TGTGCCAGCTCACCACGAGTGGGCGGGCTAGCGGGAAGCACAGATACGCAGTATTTT
CDR3 protein: CASSPRVGGLAGSTDTQYF

D gene: NA
V gene: TRBV5-1
clone size: NA
J gene: TRBJ1-1
CDR3 DNA: TGCGCCAGCAGCTTGCCCCAGGCGGGGACTGAAGCTTTCTTT
CDR3 protein: CASSLPQAGTEAFF

D gene: TRBD1
V gene: TRBV2
clone size: NA
J gene: TRBJ1-4
CDR3 DNA: TGTGCCAGCAGTGAAAGGGACAGGGGGCTTCGATCTCGTGAAAAACTGTTTTTT
CDR3 protein: CASSERDRGLRSREKLFF

D gene: NA
V gene: TRBV19
clone size: once
J gene: TRBJ1-6
CDR3 DNA: TGTGCCAGTACCTCAGGGAATTCACCCCTCCACTTT
CDR3 protein: CASTSGNSPLHF

D gene: TRBD2
V gene: TRBV5-4
clone size: few
J gene: TRBJ2-2
CDR3 DNA: TGTGCCAGCAGCTTTCAGCGGGGGATCGACACCGGGGAGCTGTTTTTT
CDR3 protein: CASSFQRGIDTGELFF

D gene: TRBD1
V gene: TRBV5-5
clone size: NA
J gene: TRBJ2-7
CDR3 DNA: TGTGCCAGCAGCTTGGGGACAGGGGTCTACGAGCAGTACTTC
CDR3 protein: CASSLGTGVYEQYF

D gene: TRBD2
V gene: TRBV5-1
clone size: NA
J gene: TRBJ2-7
CDR3 DNA: TGCGCCAGCAGCTTCGGGGGGGATACCTACGAGCAGTACTTC
CDR3 protein: CASSFGGDTYEQYF